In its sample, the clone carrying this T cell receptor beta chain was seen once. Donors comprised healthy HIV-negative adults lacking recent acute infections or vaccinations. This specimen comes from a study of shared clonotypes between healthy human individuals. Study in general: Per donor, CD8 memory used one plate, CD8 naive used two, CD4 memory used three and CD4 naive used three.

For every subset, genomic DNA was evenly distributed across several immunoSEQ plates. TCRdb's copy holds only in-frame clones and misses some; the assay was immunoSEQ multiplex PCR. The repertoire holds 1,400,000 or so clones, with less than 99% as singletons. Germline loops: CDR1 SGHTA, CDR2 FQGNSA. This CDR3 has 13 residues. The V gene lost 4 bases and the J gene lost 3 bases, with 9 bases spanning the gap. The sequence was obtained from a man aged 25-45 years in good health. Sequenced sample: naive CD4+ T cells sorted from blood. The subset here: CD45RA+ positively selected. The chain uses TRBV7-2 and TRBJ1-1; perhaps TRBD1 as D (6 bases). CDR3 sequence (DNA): TGTGCCAGCAGCTCAGGGGTTTACACTGAAGCTTTCTTT. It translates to CASSSGVYTEAFF.